The next 25 T cell receptor beta chains were all read from a single sample in a study of technical replicates of blood from a handful of donors. Data came from immunoSEQ multiplex PCR; TCRdb stores just in-frame clones and leaves some out. The data hold 74,000 or so clones, with about 92% observed a single time. The sample consisted of T cells isolated from PBMCs. The receptors come from a human donor in good health.

In DNA, the CDR3 is TGTGCCAGTAGGAATCTACCTGGGGCCAACGTCCTGACTTTC. It yields the protein CASRNLPGANVLTF. The chain links TRBV19 to TRBJ2-6; D not certain. The CDR3 length is 14 residues. CDR1 LNHDA and CDR2 SQIVND come from the germline V gene (reference sequence). V lost 6 bases, J lost 2 bases, and 8 bases lay in between.

The chain links TRBV7-3 to TRBJ2-2; 9 positions agree with TRBD1. The V segment lost 2 bases and the J segment 5 bases; nucleotides outside the gene matches: 3. The CDR3 runs to 15 residues. CDR1 is SGHTA, CDR2 FQGTGA, per germline. The CDR3: CASSLGTGSTGELFF. The CDR3, as DNA: TGTGCCAGCAGCTTAGGGACAGGGTCGACCGGGGAGCTGTTTTTT.

This chain links TRBV28 with TRBJ2-1; TRBD2 agrees at 8 bases. The CDR3 spans 13 residues. With V trimmed by 7 bases and J by 5 bases, 4 bases remained unmatched. Germline CDR1 MDHEN, CDR2 SYDVKM. CDR3 amino acids: CASNLAGDNEQFF. As DNA, the CDR3 is TGTGCCAGCAACCTAGCGGGCGACAATGAGCAGTTCTTC.

This chain links TRBV7-2 with TRBJ2-7; 8 nucleotides agree with TRBD2. CDR3 length equals 17 residues. Germline CDR1 reads SGHTA; CDR2 reads FQGNSA. The V and J ends lost 4 bases and 3 bases, in that order; junction bases with no gene match: 14. The CDR3 nucleotides read TGTGCCAGCAGCTCTTCTGGGTTTAGCGGGGTCCTCTACGAGCAGTACTTC. Protein sequence: CASSSSGFSGVLYEQYF. Full variable domain (outside the CDR3, taken from reference TRBV7-2 and TRBJ2-7): GAGVSQSPSNKVTEKGKDVELRCDPISGHTALYWYRQSLGQGLEFLIYFQGNSAPDKSGLPSDRFSAERTGGSVSTLTIQRTQQEDSAVYLCASSSSGFSGVLYEQYFGPGTRLTVT.

This chain connects TRBV27 to TRBJ1-2, with 8 nucleotides matching TRBD1. CDR1 is MNHEY and CDR2 is SMNVEV in the germline V gene (reference sequence). The V segment lost 1 base and the J segment 6 bases; nucleotides outside the gene matches: 7. The CDR3 has 15 residues. CDR3: CASSLWQGAQNGYTF. DNA of the CDR3: TGTGCCAGCAGTTTATGGCAGGGGGCACAGAATGGCTACACCTTC.

CDR3 nucleotides: TGTGCCAGCAGCTTAGGCGGACTCACCGGGGAGCTGTTTTTT. Its protein product is CASSLGGLTGELFF. V and J are TRBV7-8 and TRBJ2-2; D might be TRBD2 (5 bases). The CDR3 sequence is 14 residues long. Trimming left V 1 base short and J 4 bases short, with 7 bases between. The germline CDR1 and CDR2 sequences are SGHVS and FQNEAQ.

V is TRBV29-1 and J is TRBJ2-1; D remains unclear. The CDR3 runs 11 residues. The germline CDR1 and CDR2 sequences are SQVTM and ANQGSEA. V shed 2 bases and J shed 6 bases, with 5 bases lying between them. DNA of the CDR3: TGCAGCGTTGAAACAGCCAATGAGCAGTTCTTC. Protein: CSVETANEQFF.

The J gene is TRBJ1-1, the V gene TRBV30; a possible D gene is TRBD1 (6 bases). V lost 0 bases, J lost 11 bases, and 16 bases lay in between. The CDR3 loop spans 13 amino acids. CDR1 and CDR2 (germline): GTSNPN, SVGIG (reference sequence). As DNA, the CDR3 is TGTGCCTGGAGTGTAGTAGAAGGGGGTATTGCTTTCTTT. Its translation is CAWSVVEGGIAFF.

The rearrangement joins TRBV18 to TRBJ1-4, with unresolved D. The CDR3 covers 14 residues. The germline CDR1 and CDR2 sequences are KGHSH and LQKENI. V lost 3 bases, J lost 5 bases, and 10 bases lay in between. Here the CDR3 DNA reads TGTGCCAGCTCACCGGATATAGCAAATGAAAAACTGTTTTTT. It codes for CASSPDIANEKLFF.

The genes are TRBV2 and TRBJ2-2; D possibly corresponds to TRBD1 (6 bases). Germline V gives CDR1 SNHLY, CDR2 FYNNEI. Trimming cost V 8 bases and J 4 bases, with 11 bases left between them. The CDR3 consists of 13 residues. CDR3 protein: CASRQEITGELFF. CDR3 DNA: TGTGCCAGCCGACAGGAGATCACCGGGGAGCTGTTTTTT.

The chain employs TRBV11-2 and TRBJ2-1; TRBD1 aligns across 8 bases. Unmatched junction bases numbered 4, after V lost 8 bases and J lost 4 bases. Germline V gene lookup returns CDR1 SGHAT and CDR2 FQNNGV. There are 13 residues in the CDR3. DNA for the CDR3: TGTGCCAGCCTACAGGGGGGATACAATGAGCAGTTCTTC. This gives the protein CASLQGGYNEQFF.

V and J are TRBV11-2 and TRBJ2-5; 10 bases are shared with TRBD1. Trimming removed 3 bases from V and 2 bases from J; junction bases left unmatched: 6. This CDR3 region has 16 residues. Germline CDR1 is SGHAT and CDR2 is FQNNGV. The CDR3 region is CASSFSRDRGQETQYF. CDR3 sequence (DNA): TGTGCCAGCAGCTTCTCCCGGGACAGGGGACAAGAGACCCAGTACTTC.

The chain recombines TRBV4-1 with TRBJ2-7; D gene ambiguous. V was shortened by 0 bases and J by 2 bases, with 11 bases between the two germline ends. CDR3 length: 15 amino acids. CDR1 MGHRA and CDR2 YSYEKL come from the germline V gene. This CDR3 reads CASSQDYLVAYEQYF. Written as DNA, the CDR3 is TGCGCCAGCAGCCAAGATTACTTGGTGGCCTACGAGCAGTACTTC.

This chain joins TRBV30 and TRBJ2-3; D remains unclear. The germline V gene has CDR1 GTSNPN and CDR2 SVGIG (reference sequence). The CDR3 consists of 16 residues. Trimming pared 0 bases from V and 3 bases from J, leaving 16 bases between. DNA for the CDR3: TGTGCCTGGAGTGTTCGTTCTAACCTGATTACAGATACGCAGTATTTT. Translating gives CAWSVRSNLITDTQYF.

This rearrangement joins TRBV19 to TRBJ2-7; 11 nucleotides agree with TRBD1. Unmatched junction bases numbered 3, after V lost 5 bases and J lost 6 bases. This CDR3 is built from 13 residues. The germline gives CDR1 LNHDA, CDR2 SQIVND (reference sequence). CDR3 coding DNA: TGTGCCAGTAGTGGACAGGGGGCGGGCGAGCAGTACTTC. Translating it yields CASSGQGAGEQYF. Looking up the rest from reference TRBV19 and TRBJ2-7 gives the full variable domain: DGGITQSPKYLFRKEGQNVTLSCEQNLNHDAMYWYRQDPGQGLRLIYYSQIVNDFQKGDIAEGYSVSREKKESFPLTVTSAQKNPTAFYLCASSGQGAGEQYFGPGTRLTVT.

V gene TRBV9 combines with J gene TRBJ1-4; TRBD1 matches 10 bases. The CDR3 contains 15 residues. From germline, CDR1 is SGDLS and CDR2 YYNGEE. Losses at the gene ends were 0 bases for V and 6 bases for J; bases not matched to a gene: 2. CDR3 in amino acids: CASSVEGTGDEKLFF. The CDR3 nucleotides are TGTGCCAGCAGCGTAGAAGGGACAGGGGATGAAAAACTGTTTTTT.

This clone was counted once. The V and J genes are TRBV11-3 and TRBJ1-1; D is possibly TRBD1 (5 bases). V dropped 0 bases and J dropped 0 bases, with 8 bases sitting between them. CDR3 size: 15 residues. CDR1 and CDR2 (germline): SGHNT, YENEEA. The CDR3 DNA follows: TGTGCCAGCAGCTTAGAGAGACAGTTGAACACTGAAGCTTTCTTT. It is translated as CASSLERQLNTEAFF.

The CDR3 is CASSHWDREDNEQFF. CDR3 nucleotides: TGTGCCAGCAGCCACTGGGACAGGGAAGACAATGAGCAGTTCTTC. The V gene is TRBV5-4, the J gene TRBJ2-1, with 9 bases matching TRBD1. The CDR3 covers 15 residues. CDR1 is SGHNT, CDR2 YYREEE, per germline (reference sequence). V dropped 4 bases and J dropped 5; count of bases not matched to a gene: 7.

The chain links TRBV29-1 to TRBJ2-7, with 9 positions matching TRBD2. Germline CDR1 and CDR2: SQVTM and ANQGSEA. J was trimmed by 0 bases and V by 4 bases; bases with no gene match: 13. The CDR3 consists of 17 residues. CDR3 nucleotides: TGCAGCGTTGCCCGGCGGACTAGCGAAATCAGCTCCTACGAGCAGTACTTC. As protein: CSVARRTSEISSYEQYF.

This sequence joins TRBV19 and TRBJ2-4, with 9 positions matching TRBD1. J was trimmed by 15 bases and V by 10 bases; bases with no gene match: 19. The CDR3 contains 14 residues. The germline V gene has CDR1 LNHDA and CDR2 SQIVND (reference sequence). The CDR3 DNA sequence: TGTGCCACCAGACCGGGACAGGGCGATGTAAGCCCGTACTTC. It encodes CATRPGQGDVSPYF.

Only one count was recorded for this clone. The V and J genes are TRBV7-9 and TRBJ2-7; 9 bases map to TRBD1. J lost 2 bases, V lost 7 bases, and 6 bases had no gene match. The germline V gene encodes CDR1 SEHNR and CDR2 FQNEAQ (reference sequence). The CDR3 has 14 residues. The CDR3 region is CASTDGTGTYEQYF. The CDR3 bases are TGTGCCAGCACGGACGGGACAGGGACCTACGAGCAGTACTTC.

The chain has TRBV7-2 and TRBJ2-4, with D unresolved. V was pared by 1 base and J by 0 bases, with 16 bases between. CDR3 length equals 18 residues. Germline CDR1 SGHTA, CDR2 FQGNSA. The CDR3 sequence is CASSLVHSKALAKNIQYF. CDR3 nucleotide sequence: TGTGCCAGCAGCTTAGTCCACAGCAAGGCCCTAGCCAAAAACATTCAGTACTTC.

The genes are TRBV30 and TRBJ2-5; 7 nucleotides align to TRBD2. This CDR3 is 13 amino acids long. Per the germline V gene, CDR1 is GTSNPN and CDR2 is SVGIG (reference sequence). V was clipped by 1 base and J by 4 bases; unmatched bases: 3. CDR3 region: CAWSGGGLETQYF. The CDR3 DNA sequence: TGTGCCTGGAGTGGCGGGGGTTTAGAGACCCAGTACTTC. The variable domain in full, completed from reference TRBV30 and TRBJ2-5, reads SQTIHQWPATLVQPVGSPLSLECTVEGTSNPNLYWYRQAAGRGLQLLFYSVGIGQISSEVPQNLSASRPQDRQFILSSKKLLLSDSGFYLCAWSGGGLETQYFGPGTRLLVL.

The rearrangement links TRBV19 to TRBJ2-5; D perhaps matches TRBD2 (5 bases). This CDR3 is built from 16 residues. Trimming cost V 3 bases and J 4 bases, with 18 bases left between them. The germline CDR1 and CDR2 sequences are LNHDA and SQIVND (reference sequence). The CDR3 DNA is TGTGCCAGTAGTATGAGGGTGTCTGAAGTCGGAGAGACCCAGTACTTC. It specifies CASSMRVSEVGETQYF.

The V call is TRBV28, the J call TRBJ2-7; TRBD2 matches at 8 bases. V lost 5 bases and J lost 7; bases outside the gene matches: 10. This CDR3 is built from 14 residues. CDR1 is MDHEN, CDR2 SYDVKM, per germline. CDR3 DNA: TGTGCCAGCAGTCCTAGGACTAGCTTTGTAGAGCAGTACTTC. Translating it yields CASSPRTSFVEQYF.